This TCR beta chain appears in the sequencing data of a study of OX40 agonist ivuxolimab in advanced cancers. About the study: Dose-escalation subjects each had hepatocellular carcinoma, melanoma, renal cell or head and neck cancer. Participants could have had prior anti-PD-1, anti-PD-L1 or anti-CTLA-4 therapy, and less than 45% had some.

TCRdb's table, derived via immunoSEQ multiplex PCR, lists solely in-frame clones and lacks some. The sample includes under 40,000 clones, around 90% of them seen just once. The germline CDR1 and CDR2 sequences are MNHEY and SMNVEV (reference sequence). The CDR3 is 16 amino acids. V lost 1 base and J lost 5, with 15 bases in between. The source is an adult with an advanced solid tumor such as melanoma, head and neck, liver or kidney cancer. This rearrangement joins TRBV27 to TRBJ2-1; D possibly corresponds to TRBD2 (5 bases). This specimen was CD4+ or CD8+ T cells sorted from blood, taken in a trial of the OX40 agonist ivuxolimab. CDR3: CASSLLPSLSDNEQFF. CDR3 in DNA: TGTGCCAGCAGTTTATTGCCTAGCTTGTCCGACAATGAGCAGTTCTTC.